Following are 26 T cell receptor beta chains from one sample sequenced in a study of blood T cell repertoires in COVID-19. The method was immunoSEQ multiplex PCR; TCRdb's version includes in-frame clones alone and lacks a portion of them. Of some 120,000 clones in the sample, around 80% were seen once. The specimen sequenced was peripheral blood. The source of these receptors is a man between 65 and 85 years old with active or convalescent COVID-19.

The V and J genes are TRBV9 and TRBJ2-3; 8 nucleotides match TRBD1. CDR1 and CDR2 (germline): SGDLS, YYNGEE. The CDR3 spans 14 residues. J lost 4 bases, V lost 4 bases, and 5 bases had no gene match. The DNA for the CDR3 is TGTGCCAGCAGCCCCGGACAGGGTTCAGATACGCAGTATTTT. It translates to CASSPGQGSDTQYF.

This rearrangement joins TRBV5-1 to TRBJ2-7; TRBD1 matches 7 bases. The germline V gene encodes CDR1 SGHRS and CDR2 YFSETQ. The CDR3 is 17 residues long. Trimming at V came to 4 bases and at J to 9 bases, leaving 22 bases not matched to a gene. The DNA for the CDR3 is TGCGCCAGCAGCCTGGCGATGACCGGGACAGCTGCTTCGGGGCAGTACTTC. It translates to CASSLAMTGTAASGQYF.

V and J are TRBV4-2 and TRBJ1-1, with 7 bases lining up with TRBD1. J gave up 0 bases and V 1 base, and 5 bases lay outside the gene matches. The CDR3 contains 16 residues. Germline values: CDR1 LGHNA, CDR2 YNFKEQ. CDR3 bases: TGTGCCAGCAGCCAAGGACAGGGCTATATGAACACTGAAGCTTTCTTT. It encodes CASSQGQGYMNTEAFF.

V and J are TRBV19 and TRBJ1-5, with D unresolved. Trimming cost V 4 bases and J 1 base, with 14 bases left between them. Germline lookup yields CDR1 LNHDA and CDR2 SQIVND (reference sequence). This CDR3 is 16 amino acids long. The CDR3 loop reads CASSNVGVASNQPQHF. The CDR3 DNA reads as TGTGCCAGTAGTAATGTAGGAGTCGCGAGCAATCAGCCCCAGCATTTT.

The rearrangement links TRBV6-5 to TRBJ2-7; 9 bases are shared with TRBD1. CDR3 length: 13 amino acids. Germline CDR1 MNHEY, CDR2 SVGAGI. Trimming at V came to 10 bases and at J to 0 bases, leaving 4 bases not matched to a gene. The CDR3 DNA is TGTGCCACCGGGACAGGGAGCTCCTACGAGCAGTACTTC. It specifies CATGTGSSYEQYF.

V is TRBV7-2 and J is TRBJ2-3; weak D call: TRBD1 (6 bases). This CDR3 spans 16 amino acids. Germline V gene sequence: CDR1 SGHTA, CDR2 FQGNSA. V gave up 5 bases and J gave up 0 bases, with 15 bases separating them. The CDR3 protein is CASSPRQVTSTDTQYF. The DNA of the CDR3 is TGTGCCAGCAGCCCACGACAGGTTACTAGCACAGATACGCAGTATTTT.

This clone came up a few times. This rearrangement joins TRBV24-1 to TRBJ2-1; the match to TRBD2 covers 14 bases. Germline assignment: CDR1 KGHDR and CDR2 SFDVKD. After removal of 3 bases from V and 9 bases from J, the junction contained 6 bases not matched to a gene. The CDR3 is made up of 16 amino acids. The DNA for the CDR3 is TGTGCCACCAGTGATGTGACTAGCGGGAGGGCAGGTGAGCAGTTCTTC. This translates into CATSDVTSGRAGEQFF.

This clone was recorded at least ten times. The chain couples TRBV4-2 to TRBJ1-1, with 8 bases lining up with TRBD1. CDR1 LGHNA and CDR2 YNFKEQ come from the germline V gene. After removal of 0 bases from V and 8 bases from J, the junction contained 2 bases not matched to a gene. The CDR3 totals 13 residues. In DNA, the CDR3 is TGTGCCAGCAGCCAAGAGGACAGGGAAGAAGCTTTCTTT. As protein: CASSQEDREEAFF.

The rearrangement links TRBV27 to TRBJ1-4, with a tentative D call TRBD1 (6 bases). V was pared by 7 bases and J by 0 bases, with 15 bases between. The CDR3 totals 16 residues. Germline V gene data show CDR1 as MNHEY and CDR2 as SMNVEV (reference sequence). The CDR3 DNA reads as TGTGCCAGCAAGTTGGGGGCTATTACAACTAATGAAAAACTGTTTTTT. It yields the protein CASKLGAITTNEKLFF.

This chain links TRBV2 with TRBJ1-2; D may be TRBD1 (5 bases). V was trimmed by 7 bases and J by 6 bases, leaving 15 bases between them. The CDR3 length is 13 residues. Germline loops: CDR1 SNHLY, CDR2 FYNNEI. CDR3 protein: CASIVQGVDGYTF. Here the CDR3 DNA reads TGTGCCAGCATCGTACAAGGGGTGGATGGCTACACCTTC.

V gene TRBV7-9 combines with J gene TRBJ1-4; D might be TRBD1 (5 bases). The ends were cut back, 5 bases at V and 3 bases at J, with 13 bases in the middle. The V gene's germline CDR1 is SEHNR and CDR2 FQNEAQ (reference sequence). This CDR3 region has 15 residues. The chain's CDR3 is CASSRWGDSNEKLFF. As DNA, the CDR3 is TGTGCCAGCAGCCGTTGGGGGGATTCTAATGAAAAACTGTTTTTT.

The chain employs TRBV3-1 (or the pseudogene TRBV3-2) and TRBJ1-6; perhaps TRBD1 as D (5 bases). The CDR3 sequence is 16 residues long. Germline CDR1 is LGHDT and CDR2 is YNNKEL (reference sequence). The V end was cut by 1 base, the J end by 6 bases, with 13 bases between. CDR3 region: CASSQADFQGNSPLHF. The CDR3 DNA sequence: TGTGCCAGCAGCCAAGCTGACTTCCAGGGTAATTCACCCCTCCACTTT.

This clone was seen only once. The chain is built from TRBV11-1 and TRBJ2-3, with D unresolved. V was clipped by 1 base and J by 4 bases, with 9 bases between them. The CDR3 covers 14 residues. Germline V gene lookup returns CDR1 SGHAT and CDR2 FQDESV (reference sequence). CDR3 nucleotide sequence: TGTGCCAGCAGCTTAGGCCTTGGGCCAGATACGCAGTATTTT. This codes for CASSLGLGPDTQYF. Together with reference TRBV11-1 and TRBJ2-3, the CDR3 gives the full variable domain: EAEVAQSPRYKITEKSQAVAFWCDPISGHATLYWYRQILGQGPELLVQFQDESVVDDSQLPKDRFSAERLKGVDSTLKIQPAELGDSAMYLCASSLGLGPDTQYFGPGTRLTVL.

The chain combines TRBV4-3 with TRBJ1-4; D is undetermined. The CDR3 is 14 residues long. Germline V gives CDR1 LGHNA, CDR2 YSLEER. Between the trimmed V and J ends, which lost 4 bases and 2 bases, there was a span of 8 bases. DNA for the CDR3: TGCGCCAGCAGCCTCGCCCGGACTAATGAAAAACTGTTTTTT. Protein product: CASSLARTNEKLFF.

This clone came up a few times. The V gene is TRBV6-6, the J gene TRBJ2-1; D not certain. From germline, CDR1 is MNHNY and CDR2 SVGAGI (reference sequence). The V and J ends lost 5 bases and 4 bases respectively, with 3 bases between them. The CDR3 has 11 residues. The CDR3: CASSPYNEQFF. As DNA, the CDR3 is TGTGCCAGCAGTCCATACAATGAGCAGTTCTTC.

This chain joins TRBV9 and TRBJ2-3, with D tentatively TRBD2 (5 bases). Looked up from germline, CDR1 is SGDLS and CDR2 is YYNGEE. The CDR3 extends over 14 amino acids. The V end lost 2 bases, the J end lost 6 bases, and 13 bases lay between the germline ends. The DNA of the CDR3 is TGTGCCAGCAGCGTTGGGGAACCGGGGGATACGCAGTATTTT. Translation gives CASSVGEPGDTQYF.

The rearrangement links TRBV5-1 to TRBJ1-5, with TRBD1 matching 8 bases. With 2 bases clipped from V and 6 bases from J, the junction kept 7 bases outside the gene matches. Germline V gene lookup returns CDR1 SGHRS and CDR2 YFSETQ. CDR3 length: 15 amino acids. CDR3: CASSFSGQGGQPQHF. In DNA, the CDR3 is TGCGCCAGCAGCTTTAGTGGACAGGGTGGTCAGCCCCAGCATTTT.

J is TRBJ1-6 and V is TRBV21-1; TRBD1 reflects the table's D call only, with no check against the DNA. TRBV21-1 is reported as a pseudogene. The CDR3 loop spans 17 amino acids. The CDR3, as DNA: TGTGCCAGCAGCAACATGCTGGGGACATCGGATAATTCACCCCTCCACTTT. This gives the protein CASSNMLGTSDNSPLHF.

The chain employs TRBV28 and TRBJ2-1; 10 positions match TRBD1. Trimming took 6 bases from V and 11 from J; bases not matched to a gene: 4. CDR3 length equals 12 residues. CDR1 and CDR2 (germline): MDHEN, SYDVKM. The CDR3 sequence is CASRGQGEKQFF. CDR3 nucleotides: TGTGCCAGCAGAGGACAGGGGGAGAAGCAGTTCTTC.

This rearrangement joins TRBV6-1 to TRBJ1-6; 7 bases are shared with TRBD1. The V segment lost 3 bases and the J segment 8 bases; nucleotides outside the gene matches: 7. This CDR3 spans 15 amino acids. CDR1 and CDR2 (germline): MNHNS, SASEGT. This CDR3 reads CASSERGQSHSPLHF. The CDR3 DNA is TGTGCCAGCAGTGAGAGGGGACAGAGTCATTCACCCCTCCACTTT.

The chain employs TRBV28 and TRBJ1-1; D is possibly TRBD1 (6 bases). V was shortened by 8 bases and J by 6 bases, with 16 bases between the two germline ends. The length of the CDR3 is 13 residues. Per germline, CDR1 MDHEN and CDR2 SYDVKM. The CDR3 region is CASHSAGDAEAFF. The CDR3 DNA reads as TGTGCCAGCCATTCGGCAGGGGACGCTGAAGCTTTCTTT.

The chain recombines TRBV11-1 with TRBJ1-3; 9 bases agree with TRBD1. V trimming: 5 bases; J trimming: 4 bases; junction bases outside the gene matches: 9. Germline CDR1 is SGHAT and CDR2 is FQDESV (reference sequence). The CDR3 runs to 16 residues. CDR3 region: CASSLYGTGIGNTIYF. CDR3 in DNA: TGTGCCAGCAGCCTCTACGGGACAGGGATAGGAAACACCATATATTTT.

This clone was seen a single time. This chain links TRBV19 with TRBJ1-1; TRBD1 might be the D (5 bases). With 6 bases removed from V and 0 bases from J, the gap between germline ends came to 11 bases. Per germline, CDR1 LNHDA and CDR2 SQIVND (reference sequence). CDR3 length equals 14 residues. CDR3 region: CASRTGTMNTEAFF. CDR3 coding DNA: TGTGCCAGTAGGACCGGGACTATGAACACTGAAGCTTTCTTT. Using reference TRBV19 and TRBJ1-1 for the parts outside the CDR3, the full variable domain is DGGITQSPKYLFRKEGQNVTLSCEQNLNHDAMYWYRQDPGQGLRLIYYSQIVNDFQKGDIAEGYSVSREKKESFPLTVTSAQKNPTAFYLCASRTGTMNTEAFFGQGTRLTVV.

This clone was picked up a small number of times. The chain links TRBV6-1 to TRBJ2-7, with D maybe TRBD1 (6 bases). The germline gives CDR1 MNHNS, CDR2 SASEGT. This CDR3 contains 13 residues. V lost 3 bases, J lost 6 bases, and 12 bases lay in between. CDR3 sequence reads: CASSDNRVGEQYF. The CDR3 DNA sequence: TGTGCCAGCAGTGACAACAGGGTTGGCGAGCAGTACTTC.

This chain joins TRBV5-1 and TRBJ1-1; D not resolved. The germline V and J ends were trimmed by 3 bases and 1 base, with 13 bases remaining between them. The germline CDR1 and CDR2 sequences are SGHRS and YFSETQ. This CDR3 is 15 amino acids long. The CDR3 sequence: CASSYGWVTNTEAFF. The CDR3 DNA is TGCGCCAGCAGCTACGGGTGGGTGACGAACACTGAAGCTTTCTTT.

CDR3 DNA: TGTGCCACCAGCAGAGGTCTAGCGGCCAACGAGCAGTACTTC. It codes for CATSRGLAANEQYF. The genes are TRBV15 and TRBJ2-7, with 7 bases fitting TRBD2. CDR3 size: 14 residues. From germline, CDR1 is LNHNV and CDR2 YYDKDF (reference sequence). J gave up 5 bases and V 1 base, and 5 bases lay outside the gene matches.